These T cell receptor beta chains were read from a single sample in a study of blood T cells in healthy people across ages. In TCRdb, the 5' RACE reads were re-called with MiXCR into one record per CDR3 protein. Of 1.5 million to 1.9 million distinct CDR3 sequences in the sample, under 55% are singletons; the top ten hold more than 4%. Sample: blood. Receptors originate from a young woman in good health. Both conserved end residues are trimmed from each CDR3.

v_call	j_call	cdr3_aa
TRBV4-3	TRBJ2-1	ASSQDAVYNEQF
TRBV3-1	TRBJ2-1	ASHGSGEYNEQF
TRBV20-1	NA	SAPRTSGSSYNEQY
TRBV20-1	TRBJ2-2	SARKTATNAGELF
TRBV7-9	TRBJ1-1	ASSSVGGTLNTEAF
TRBV19	NA	ASSVETNYNEQY
TRBV4-1	TRBJ2-7	ASSQPIAGVYEQY
TRBV6-6	NA	ASTGTGSSEQY
TRBV20-1	TRBJ1-1	SARDRNNLNTEAF
TRBV7-9	TRBJ1-5	ASSSQGMGNQPQH
TRBV7-2	TRBJ1-1	ASNGGYTEAF
TRBV6-5	TRBJ1-1	ASSYSNNQGPEAF
TRBV28	TRBJ2-5	ASSKQWETQY
TRBV7-7	TRBJ2-4	ASSLKDLTKNIQY
TRBV20-1	TRBJ2-5	GACSRRTVLETQY
TRBV30	TRBJ2-1	AWRGQGAYNEQF
TRBV20-1	TRBJ1-6	SADRDPIGYNSPLH
TRBV10-3	TRBJ2-3	AISASPRGSTDTQY
TRBV28	TRBJ1-2	ASRSDRGFHGYT
TRBV29-1	TRBJ2-7	SVGGRASSYEQY
TRBV20-1	TRBJ2-5	SALANSGTQY
TRBV3-1	TRBJ2-2	ASSQEPAGGDGELF
TRBV20-1	TRBJ1-1	SARQEVDTEAF
TRBV11-2	TRBJ2-4	ASSPLGQGKNIQY
TRBV3-1	TRBJ2-1	ASSQGISGRARHEQF
TRBV20-1	NA	SATGPQRAAEQY
TRBV6-1	TRBJ2-5	ASKRVGETQY
TRBV12-3/TRBV12-4	TRBJ1-2	ASSSRQGNGYGYT
TRBV10-2	TRBJ2-5	ASSEWGTPRETQY
TRBV6-5	TRBJ1-2	ASRGTGENYGYI
TRBV20-1	TRBJ1-5	SASRGQGTSQPQH
TRBV28	TRBJ2-1	ASKGTSGRSYNEQF
TRBV2	TRBJ1-4	ANGGQGTNEKLF